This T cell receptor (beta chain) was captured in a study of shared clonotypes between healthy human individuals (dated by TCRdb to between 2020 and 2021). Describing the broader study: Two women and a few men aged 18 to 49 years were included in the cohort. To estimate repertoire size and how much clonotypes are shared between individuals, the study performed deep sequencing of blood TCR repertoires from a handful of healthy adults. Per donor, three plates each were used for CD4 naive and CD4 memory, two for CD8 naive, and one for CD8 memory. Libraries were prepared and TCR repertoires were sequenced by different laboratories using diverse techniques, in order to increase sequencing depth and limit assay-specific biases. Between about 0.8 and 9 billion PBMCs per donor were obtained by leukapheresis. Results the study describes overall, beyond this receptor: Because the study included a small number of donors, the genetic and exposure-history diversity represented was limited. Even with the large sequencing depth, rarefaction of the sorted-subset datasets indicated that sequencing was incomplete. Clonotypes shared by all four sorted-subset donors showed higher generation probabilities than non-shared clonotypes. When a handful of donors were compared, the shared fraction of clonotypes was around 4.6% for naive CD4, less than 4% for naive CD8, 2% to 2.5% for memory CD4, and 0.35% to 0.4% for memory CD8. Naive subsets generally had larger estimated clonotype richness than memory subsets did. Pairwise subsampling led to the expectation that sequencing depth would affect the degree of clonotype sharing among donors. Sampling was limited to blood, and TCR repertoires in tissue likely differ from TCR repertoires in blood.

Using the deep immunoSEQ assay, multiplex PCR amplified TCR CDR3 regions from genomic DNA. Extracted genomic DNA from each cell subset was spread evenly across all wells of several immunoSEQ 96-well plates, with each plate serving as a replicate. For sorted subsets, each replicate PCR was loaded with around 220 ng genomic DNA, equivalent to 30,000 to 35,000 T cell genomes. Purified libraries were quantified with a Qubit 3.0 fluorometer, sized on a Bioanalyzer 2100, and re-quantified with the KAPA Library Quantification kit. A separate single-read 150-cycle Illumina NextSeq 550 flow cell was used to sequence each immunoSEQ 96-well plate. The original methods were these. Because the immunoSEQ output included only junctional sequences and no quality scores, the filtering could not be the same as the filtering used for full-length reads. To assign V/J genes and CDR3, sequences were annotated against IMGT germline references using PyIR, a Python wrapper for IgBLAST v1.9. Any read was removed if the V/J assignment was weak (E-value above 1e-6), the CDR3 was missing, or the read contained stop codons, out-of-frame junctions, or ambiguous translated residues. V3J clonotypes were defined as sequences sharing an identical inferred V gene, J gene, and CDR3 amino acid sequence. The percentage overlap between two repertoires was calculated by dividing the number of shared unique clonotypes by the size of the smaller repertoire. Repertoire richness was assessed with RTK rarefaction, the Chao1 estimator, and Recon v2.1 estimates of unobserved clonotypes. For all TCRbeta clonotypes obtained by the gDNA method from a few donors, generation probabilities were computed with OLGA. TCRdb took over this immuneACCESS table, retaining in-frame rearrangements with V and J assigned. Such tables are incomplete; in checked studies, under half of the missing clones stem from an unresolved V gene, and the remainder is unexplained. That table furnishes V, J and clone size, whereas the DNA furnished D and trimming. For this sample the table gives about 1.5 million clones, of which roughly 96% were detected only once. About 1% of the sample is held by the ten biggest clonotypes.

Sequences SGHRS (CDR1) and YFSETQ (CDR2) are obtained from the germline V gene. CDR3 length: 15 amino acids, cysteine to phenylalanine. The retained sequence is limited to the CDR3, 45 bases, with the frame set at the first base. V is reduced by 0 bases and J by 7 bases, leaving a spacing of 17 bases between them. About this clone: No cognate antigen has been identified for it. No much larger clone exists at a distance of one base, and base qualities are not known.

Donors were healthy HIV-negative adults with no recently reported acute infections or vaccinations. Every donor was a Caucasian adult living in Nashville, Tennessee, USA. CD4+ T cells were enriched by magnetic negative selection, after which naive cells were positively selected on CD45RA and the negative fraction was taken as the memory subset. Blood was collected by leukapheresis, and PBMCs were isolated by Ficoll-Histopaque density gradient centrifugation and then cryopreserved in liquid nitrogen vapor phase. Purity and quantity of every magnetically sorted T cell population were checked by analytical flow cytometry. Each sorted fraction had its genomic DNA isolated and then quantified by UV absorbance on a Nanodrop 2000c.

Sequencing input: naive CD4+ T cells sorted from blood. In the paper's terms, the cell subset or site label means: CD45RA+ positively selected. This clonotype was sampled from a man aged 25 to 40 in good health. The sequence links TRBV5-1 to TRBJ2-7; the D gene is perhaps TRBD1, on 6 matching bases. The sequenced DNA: TGCGCCAGCAGCTTGGCATTTAACAGGGCTCGAGAGCAGTACTTC. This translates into CASSLAFNRAREQYF.